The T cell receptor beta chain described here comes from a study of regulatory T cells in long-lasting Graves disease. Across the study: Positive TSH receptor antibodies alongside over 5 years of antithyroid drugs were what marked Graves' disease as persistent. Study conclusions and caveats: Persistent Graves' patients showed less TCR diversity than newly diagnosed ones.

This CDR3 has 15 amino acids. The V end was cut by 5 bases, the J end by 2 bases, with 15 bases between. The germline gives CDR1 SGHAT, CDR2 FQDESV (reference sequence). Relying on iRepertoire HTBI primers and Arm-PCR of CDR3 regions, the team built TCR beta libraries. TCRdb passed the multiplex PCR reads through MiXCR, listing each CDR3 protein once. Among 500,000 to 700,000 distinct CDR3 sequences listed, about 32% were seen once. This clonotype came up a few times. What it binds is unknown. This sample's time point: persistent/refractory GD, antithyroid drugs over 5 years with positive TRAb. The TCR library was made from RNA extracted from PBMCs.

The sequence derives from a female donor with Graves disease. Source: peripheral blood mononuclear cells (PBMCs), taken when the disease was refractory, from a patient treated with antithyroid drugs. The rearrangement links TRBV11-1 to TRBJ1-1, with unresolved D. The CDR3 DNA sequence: TGTGCCAGCAGCACCTTTGCAGACTATAACACTGAAGCTTTCTTT. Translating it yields CASSTFADYNTEAFF.